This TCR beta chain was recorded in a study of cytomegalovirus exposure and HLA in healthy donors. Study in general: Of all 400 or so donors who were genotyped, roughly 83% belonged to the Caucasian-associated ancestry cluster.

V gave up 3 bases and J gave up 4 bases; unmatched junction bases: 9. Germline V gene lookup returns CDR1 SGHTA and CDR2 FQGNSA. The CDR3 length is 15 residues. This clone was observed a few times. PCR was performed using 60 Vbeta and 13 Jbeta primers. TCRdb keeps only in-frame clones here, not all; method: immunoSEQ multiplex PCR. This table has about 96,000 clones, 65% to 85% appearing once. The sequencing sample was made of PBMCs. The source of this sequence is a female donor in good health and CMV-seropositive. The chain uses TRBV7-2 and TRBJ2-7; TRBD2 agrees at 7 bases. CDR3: CASSFRAGVGYEQYF. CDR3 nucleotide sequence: TGTGCCAGCAGCTTCCGGGCGGGAGTGGGTTACGAGCAGTACTTC.